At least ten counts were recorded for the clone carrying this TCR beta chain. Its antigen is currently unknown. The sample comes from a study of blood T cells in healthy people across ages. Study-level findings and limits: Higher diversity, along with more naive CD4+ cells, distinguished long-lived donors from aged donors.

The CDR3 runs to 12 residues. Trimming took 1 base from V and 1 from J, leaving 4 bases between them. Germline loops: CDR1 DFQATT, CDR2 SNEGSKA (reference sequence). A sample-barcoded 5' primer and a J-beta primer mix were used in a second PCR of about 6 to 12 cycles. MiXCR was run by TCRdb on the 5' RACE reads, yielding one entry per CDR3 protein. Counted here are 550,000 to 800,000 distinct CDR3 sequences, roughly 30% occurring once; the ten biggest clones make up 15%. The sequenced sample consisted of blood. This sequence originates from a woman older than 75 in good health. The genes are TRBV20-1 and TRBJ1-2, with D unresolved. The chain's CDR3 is CSARAVNYGYTF. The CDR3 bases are TGCAGTGCTAGAGCCGTTAACTATGGCTACACCTTC.